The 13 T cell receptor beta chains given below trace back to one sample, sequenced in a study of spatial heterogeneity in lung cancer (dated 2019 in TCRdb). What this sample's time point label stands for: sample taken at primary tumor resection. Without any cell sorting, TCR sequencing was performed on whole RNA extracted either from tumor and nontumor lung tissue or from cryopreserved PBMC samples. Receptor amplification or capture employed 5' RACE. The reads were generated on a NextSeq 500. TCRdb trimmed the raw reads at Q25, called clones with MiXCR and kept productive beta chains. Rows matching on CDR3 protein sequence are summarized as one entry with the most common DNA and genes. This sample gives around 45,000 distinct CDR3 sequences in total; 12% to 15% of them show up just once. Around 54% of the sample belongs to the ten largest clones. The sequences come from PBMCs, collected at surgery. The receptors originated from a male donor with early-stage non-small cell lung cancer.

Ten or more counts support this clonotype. The DNA of the CDR3 is TGTGCCAGCAGCTTGGACACGGGCACAGATACGCAGTATTTT. This gives the protein CASSLDTGTDTQYF. J is TRBJ2-3 and V is TRBV7-2; maybe TRBD1 (5 bases). Trimming removed 3 bases from V and 1 base from J, with 8 bases in between. The CDR3 loop spans 14 amino acids. Germline V gene lookup returns CDR1 SGHTA and CDR2 FQGNSA.

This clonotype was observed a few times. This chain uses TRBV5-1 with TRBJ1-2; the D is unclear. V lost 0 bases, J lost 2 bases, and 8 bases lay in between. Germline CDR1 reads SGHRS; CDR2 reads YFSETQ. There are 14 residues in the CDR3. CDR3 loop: CASSLDRRNYGYTF. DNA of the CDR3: TGCGCCAGCAGCTTGGACAGAAGAAACTATGGCTACACCTTC.

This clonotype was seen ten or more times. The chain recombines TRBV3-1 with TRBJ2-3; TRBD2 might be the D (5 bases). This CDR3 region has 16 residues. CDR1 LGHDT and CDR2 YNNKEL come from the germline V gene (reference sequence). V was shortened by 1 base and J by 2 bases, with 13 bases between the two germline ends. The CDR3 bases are TGTGCCAGCAGCCAAGGGGTGGCGGGTGCCACAGATACGCAGTATTTT. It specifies CASSQGVAGATDTQYF.

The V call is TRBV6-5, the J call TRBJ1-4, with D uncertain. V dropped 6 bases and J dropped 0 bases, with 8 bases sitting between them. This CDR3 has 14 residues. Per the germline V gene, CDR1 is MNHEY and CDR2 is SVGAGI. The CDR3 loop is CASRDLATNEKLFF. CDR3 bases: TGTGCCAGCAGGGATTTGGCAACTAATGAAAAACTGTTTTTT.

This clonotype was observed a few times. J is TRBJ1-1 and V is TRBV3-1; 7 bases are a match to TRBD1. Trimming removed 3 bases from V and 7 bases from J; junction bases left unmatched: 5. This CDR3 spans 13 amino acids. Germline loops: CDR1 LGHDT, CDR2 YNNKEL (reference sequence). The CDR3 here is CASSHSYRGEAFF. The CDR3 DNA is TGTGCCAGCAGCCACTCCTACAGGGGTGAAGCTTTCTTT. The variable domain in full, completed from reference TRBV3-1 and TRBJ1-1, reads DTAVSQTPKYLVTQMGNDKSIKCEQNLGHDTMYWYKQDSKKFLKIMFSYNNKELIINETVPNRFSPKSPDKAHLNLHINSLELGDSAVYFCASSHSYRGEAFFGQGTRLTVV.

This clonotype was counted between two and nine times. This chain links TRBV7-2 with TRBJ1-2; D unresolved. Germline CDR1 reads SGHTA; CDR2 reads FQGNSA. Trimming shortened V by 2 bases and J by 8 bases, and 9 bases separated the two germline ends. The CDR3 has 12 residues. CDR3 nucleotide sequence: TGTGCCAGCAGCTTAATCTCCCACGGCTACACCTTC. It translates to CASSLISHGYTF.

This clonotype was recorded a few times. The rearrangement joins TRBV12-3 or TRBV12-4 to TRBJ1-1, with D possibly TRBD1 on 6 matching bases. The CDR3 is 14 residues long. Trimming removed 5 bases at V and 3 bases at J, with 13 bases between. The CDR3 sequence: CASSDRKSHTEAFF. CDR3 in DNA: TGTGCCAGCAGTGACAGGAAATCTCACACTGAAGCTTTCTTT.

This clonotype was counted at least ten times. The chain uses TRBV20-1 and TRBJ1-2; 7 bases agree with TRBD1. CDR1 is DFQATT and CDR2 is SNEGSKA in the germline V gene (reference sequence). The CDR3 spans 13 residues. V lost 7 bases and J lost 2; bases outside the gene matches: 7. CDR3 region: CSGSTGINYGYTF. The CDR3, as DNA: TGCAGTGGTTCGACAGGGATCAACTATGGCTACACCTTC.

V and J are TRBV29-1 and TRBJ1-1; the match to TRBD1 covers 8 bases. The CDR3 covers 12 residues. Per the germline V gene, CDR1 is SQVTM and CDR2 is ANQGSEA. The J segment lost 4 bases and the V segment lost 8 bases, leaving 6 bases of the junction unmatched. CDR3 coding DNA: TGCAGCCCCGAGGACAGGGCCACTGAAGCTTTCTTT. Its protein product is CSPEDRATEAFF.

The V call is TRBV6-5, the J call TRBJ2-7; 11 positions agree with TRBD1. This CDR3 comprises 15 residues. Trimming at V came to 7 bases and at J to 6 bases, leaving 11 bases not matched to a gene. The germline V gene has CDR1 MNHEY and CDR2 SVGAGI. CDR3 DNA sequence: TGTGCCAGCATACCGTACGGGACAGGGGGTGTCGAGCAGTACTTC. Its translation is CASIPYGTGGVEQYF.

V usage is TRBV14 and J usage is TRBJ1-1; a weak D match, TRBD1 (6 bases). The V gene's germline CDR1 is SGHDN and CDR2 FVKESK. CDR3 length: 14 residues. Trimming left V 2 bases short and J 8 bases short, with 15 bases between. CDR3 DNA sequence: TGTGCCAGCAGCCAACAAAGGGGGGCCACCGAAGCTTTCTTT. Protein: CASSQQRGATEAFF.

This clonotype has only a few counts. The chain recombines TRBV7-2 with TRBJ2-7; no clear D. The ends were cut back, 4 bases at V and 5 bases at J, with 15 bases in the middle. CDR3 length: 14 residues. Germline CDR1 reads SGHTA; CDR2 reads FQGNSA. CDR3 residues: CASSSVAWRHEQYF. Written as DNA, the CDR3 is TGTGCCAGCAGCTCCGTGGCATGGCGGCACGAGCAGTACTTC. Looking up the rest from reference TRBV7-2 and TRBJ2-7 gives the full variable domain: GAGVSQSPSNKVTEKGKDVELRCDPISGHTALYWYRQSLGQGLEFLIYFQGNSAPDKSGLPSDRFSAERTGGSVSTLTIQRTQQEDSAVYLCASSSVAWRHEQYFGPGTRLTVT.

CDR3 residues: CASSLGGDGTDTQYF. The DNA of the CDR3 is TGTGCCAGCAGCCTTGGGGGAGATGGCACAGATACGCAGTATTTT. V and J are TRBV3-1 and TRBJ2-3, with D tentatively TRBD1 or TRBD2 (5 bases each). This CDR3 has 15 residues. CDR1 LGHDT and CDR2 YNNKEL come from the germline V gene (reference sequence). Trimming removed 4 bases at V and 1 base at J, with 12 bases between.